This T cell receptor (beta chain) was sequenced during a study of blood T cells in healthy people across ages. The authors ran a second PCR of roughly 7 to 11 cycles using a sample-barcoded 5' primer and a J-beta primer mix. TCRdb redid the calling of the 5' RACE reads with MiXCR, one entry per CDR3 protein. The sample contains hundreds of thousands of distinct CDR3 sequences, roughly 46% of which appear only once. This clonotype appeared a single time. The antigen remains undetermined. Study-wide findings and caveats: More naive CD4+ cells and higher diversity marked long-lived donors relative to aged donors.

The CDR3 consists of 15 residues. Trimming cost V 2 bases and J 3 bases, with 10 bases left between them. Per germline, CDR1 SGHVS and CDR2 FNYEAQ. The V gene is TRBV7-6, the J gene TRBJ1-4, with D unresolved. The TCR originated in an older man in good health. The sequencing sample was made of blood. The CDR3 loop reads CASSLYAGSNEKLFF. Here the CDR3 DNA reads TGTGCCAGCAGCTTATATGCCGGCTCTAATGAAAAACTGTTTTTT.